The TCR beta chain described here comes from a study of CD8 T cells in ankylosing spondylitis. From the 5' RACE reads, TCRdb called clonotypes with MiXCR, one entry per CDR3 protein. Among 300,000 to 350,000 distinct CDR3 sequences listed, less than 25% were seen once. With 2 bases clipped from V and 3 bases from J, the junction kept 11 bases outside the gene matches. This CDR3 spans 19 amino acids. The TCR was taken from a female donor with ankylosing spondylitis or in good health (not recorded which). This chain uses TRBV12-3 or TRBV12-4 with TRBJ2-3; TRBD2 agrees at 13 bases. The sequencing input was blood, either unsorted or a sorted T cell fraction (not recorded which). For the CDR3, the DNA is TGTGCCAGCAGTTTACCACTAGCGGGAGGGTCTGTTCGGACAGATACGCAGTATTTT. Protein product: CASSLPLAGGSVRTDTQYF.